This T cell receptor beta chain came from a study of blood T cell repertoires in COVID-19. Study context: Researchers got acute and convalescent COVID-19 samples from the United States, Italy and Spain.

This CDR3 has 13 residues. Germline loops: CDR1 MRHNA, CDR2 SNTAGT. The V gene end was trimmed by 0 bases and the J gene end by 7 bases; junction bases not matched to a gene: 1. Using immunoSEQ multiplex PCR, the repertoire was profiled, and TCRdb retains in-frame clones only, with some absent. This sample yields 200,000 to 300,000 clones, of which under 90% are seen a single time; 4% to 5% belongs to the top ten. This TCR was recovered from a man between 60 and 75 years old with acute or convalescent COVID-19. Sequenced sample: peripheral blood. The rearrangement uses TRBV6-4 and TRBJ1-1; 8 nucleotides match TRBD1. CDR3 sequence: CASSDSGTGEAFF. Written as DNA, the CDR3 is TGTGCCAGCAGTGACTCCGGGACAGGTGAAGCTTTCTTT.